This T cell receptor beta chain was documented in a study of control samples from healthy donors and cancer patients. Method: immunoSEQ multiplex PCR; TCRdb's copy keeps in-frame clones and lacks some. Among over 200,000 clones listed, about 80% were seen once. The V end was cut by 1 base, the J end by 4 bases, with 6 bases between. CDR3 length: 13 amino acids. CDR1 LGHDT and CDR2 YNNKEL come from the germline V gene (reference sequence). The sequence came from a woman aged 55-75 years with lung cancer. The sample was PBMCs. V usage is TRBV3-1 (or the pseudogene TRBV3-2) and J usage is TRBJ2-3; D is unresolved. CDR3 sequence reads: CASSQVVSDTQYF. DNA of the CDR3: TGTGCCAGCAGCCAAGTCGTATCAGATACGCAGTATTTT.